This T cell receptor beta chain was identified during a study of blood T cell repertoires in COVID-19. Study-level background: The United States, Italy and Spain were the sources of the acute and convalescent COVID-19 samples.

In the authors' methods: Reference gene primer amplification gave estimated nucleated cell counts. Libraries were prepared by immunoSEQ multiplex PCR; TCRdb keeps only in-frame clonotypes and omits some of them. Clone size and the V and J calls come from that table; the DNA yielded D and trimming. The table has about 230,000 clones, 65% to 90% seen once. V gave up 5 bases and J gave up 0 bases; unmatched junction bases: 8. CDR1 is SGHNT and CDR2 is YYREEE in the germline V gene (reference sequence). The CDR3 covers 17 residues. This clonotype was obtained from a middle-aged man with COVID-19, enrolled during active disease. Sequenced input: peripheral blood. The chain employs TRBV5-4 and TRBJ2-1; 10 bases match TRBD2. Written as DNA, the CDR3 is TGTGCCAGCAGAAGCGGACTAGCGGTACACTCCTACAATGAGCAGTTCTTC. Protein product: CASRSGLAVHSYNEQFF. Complete variable domain (other parts from reference TRBV5-4 and TRBJ2-1): ETGVTQSPTHLIKTRGQQVTLRCSSQSGHNTVSWYQQALGQGPQFIFQYYREEENGRGNFPPRFSGLQFPNYSSELNVNALELDDSALYLCASRSGLAVHSYNEQFFGPGTRLTVL.